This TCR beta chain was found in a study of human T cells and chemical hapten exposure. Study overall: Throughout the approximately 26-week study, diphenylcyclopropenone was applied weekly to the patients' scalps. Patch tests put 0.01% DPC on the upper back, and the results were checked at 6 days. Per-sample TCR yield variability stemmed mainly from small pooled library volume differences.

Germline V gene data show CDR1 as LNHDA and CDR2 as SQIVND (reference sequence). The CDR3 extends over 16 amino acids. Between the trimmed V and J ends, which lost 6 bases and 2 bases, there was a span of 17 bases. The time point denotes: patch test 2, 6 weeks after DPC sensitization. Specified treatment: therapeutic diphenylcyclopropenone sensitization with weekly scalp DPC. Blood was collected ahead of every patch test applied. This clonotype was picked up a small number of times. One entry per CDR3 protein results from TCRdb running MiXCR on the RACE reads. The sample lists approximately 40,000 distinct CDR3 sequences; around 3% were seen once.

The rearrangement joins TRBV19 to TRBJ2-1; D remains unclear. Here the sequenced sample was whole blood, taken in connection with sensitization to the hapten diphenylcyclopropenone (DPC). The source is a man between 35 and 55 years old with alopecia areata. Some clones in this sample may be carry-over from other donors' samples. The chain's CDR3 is CASSLGKSGPYNEQFF. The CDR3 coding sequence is TGTGCCAGTAGCCTTGGGAAGTCTGGGCCCTACAATGAGCAGTTCTTC.